This T cell receptor beta chain was profiled in a study of T-cell reconstitution after alpha-beta-depleted transplantation in children. Unique molecular identifiers were incorporated during preparation of the TCRbeta library. Via MiXCR, TCRdb re-called the PCR reads, giving one row per CDR3 protein. The sample yields around 700,000 distinct CDR3 sequences, about 12% seen once. This clonotype was observed many times. The sample here was PBMCs, taken before TCRalphabeta/CD19-depleted stem cell transplant. This receptor was identified in a girl aged 2-10 years with congenital amegakaryocytic thrombocytopenia, due to receive a stem cell transplant.

The CDR3 protein is CASSLVLGQSYEQYF. CDR3 DNA sequence: TGCGCCAGCAGCTTGGTTTTAGGCCAATCCTACGAGCAGTACTTC. This chain joins TRBV5-1 and TRBJ2-7; no clear D gene. Deletions cut 0 bases from V and 1 base from J, with 11 bases between. The CDR3 is 15 amino acids. CDR1 and CDR2 (germline): SGHRS, YFSETQ.